This T cell receptor (beta chain) came from a study of T cell repertoires in cytomegalovirus infection. Notes on the study in general: Dominating the ex vivo response were HLA-C-restricted CMV-specific TCR beta clonotypes.

Each CDR3 protein gets one entry after TCRdb re-called the reads with MiXCR. The table shows 100,000 to 150,000 distinct CDR3 sequences, with under 30% occurring only once. The CDR3 has 12 amino acids. The V and J ends lost 7 bases and 5 bases respectively, with 8 bases between them. Germline V gene data show CDR1 as SEHNR and CDR2 as FQNEAQ (reference sequence). A word on this clonotype: The antigen remains unidentified.

This chain joins TRBV7-9 and TRBJ1-4; no clear D gene. The clonotype was recovered from a human donor in good health (CMV status not recorded). Some clones in this sample may be carry-over from other donors' samples. Sequences were obtained from PBMCs, sequenced either directly or after in vitro stimulation (not recorded which). DNA for the CDR3: TGTGCCAGCACGGGAGCCAATGAAAAACTGTTTTTT. This translates into CASTGANEKLFF.